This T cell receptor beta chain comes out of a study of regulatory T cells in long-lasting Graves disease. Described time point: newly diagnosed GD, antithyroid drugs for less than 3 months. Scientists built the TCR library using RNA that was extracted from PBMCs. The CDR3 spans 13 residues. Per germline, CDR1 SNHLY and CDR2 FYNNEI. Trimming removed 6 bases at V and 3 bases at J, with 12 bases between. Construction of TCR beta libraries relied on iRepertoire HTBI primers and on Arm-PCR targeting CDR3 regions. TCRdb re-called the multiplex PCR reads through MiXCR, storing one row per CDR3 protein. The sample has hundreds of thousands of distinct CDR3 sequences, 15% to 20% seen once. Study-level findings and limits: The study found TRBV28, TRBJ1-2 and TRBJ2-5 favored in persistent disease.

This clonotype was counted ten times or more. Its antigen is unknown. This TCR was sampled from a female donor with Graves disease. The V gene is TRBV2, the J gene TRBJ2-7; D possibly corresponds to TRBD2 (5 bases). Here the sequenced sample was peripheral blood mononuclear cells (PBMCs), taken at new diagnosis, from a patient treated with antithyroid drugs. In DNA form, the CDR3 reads TGTGCCAGCAGCGCACTAGGGCTCTACGAGCAGTACTTC. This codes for CASSALGLYEQYF.